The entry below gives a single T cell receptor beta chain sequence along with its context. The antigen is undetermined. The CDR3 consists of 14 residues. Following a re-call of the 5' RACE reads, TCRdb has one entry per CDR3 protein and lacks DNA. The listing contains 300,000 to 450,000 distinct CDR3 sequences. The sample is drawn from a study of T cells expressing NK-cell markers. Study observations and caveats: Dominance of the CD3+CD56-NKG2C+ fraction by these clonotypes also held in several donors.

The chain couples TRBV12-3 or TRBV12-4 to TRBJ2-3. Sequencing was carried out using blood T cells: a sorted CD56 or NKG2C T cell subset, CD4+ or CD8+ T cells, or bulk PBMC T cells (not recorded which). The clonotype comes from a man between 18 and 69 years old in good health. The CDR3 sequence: CASSFSSTTDTQYF.